This T cell receptor beta chain emerged from a study of blood T cells in healthy people across ages. Then a second PCR, running roughly 7 to 11 cycles, was carried out with a sample-barcoded 5' primer and a J-beta primer mix. TCRdb fed the 5' RACE reads into MiXCR, producing one record per CDR3 protein. The sample shows 600,000 to 900,000 distinct CDR3 sequences, roughly 24% of them seen only once. In germline, CDR1 is SEHNR, CDR2 FQNEAQ (reference sequence). V shed 5 bases, J shed 5 bases, and the junction held 10 bases outside the gene matches. The CDR3 has 15 amino acids. Every participating donor contributed roughly 10 milliliters of peripheral blood through a draw. PBMCs were isolated at a quantity of at least 6 million per sample. Concerning this clonotype: What it recognizes is unknown.

Whole-study results and caveats: Both higher diversity and more naive CD4+ cells marked long-lived donors when set against aged donors.

These data also formed part of another study, on T cells of mothers and their children.

The gene calls are TRBV7-9 and TRBJ2-7; TRBD1 matches 9 bases. The receptor comes from a boy between 5 and 17 years old in good health. Sequencing input: blood. CDR3 bases: TGTGCCAGCAGCCACACAGGGGGCAATCTCGACGAGCAGTACTTC. Amino acid sequence: CASSHTGGNLDEQYF.